This TCR beta chain was profiled in a study of T cells in Graves' hyperthyroidism and ophthalmopathy. It was RNA transcripts that yielded the amplified TCR beta CDR3 regions. An initial round of RT-PCR targeting the TCR CDR3 relied on the HTBI primer set. Via MiXCR, TCRdb re-called the multiplex PCR reads, giving one row per CDR3 protein. The sample consists of 800,000 or so distinct CDR3 sequences, 38% of them appearing once. Germline V gene sequence: CDR1 LNHDA, CDR2 SQIVND (reference sequence). This CDR3 is 14 amino acids long. The V gene end was trimmed by 8 bases and the J gene end by 2 bases; junction bases not matched to a gene: 5. Patients having uncontrolled infection, another autoimmune disease, pregnancy or lactation were not included. Diagnoses were established using clinical symptoms, serum thyroxine and TRAb, thyroid ultrasound and orbital computed tomography. There are a few counts of this clonotype.

The chain employs TRBV19 and TRBJ2-7; 11 nucleotides align to TRBD2. What was sequenced was blood. The clonotype comes from a man between 18 and 29 years old with Graves' hyperthyroidism. The CDR3 region is CASQGTSGTYEQYF. The CDR3 nucleotides are TGTGCCAGTCAAGGGACTAGCGGAACCTACGAGCAGTACTTC.